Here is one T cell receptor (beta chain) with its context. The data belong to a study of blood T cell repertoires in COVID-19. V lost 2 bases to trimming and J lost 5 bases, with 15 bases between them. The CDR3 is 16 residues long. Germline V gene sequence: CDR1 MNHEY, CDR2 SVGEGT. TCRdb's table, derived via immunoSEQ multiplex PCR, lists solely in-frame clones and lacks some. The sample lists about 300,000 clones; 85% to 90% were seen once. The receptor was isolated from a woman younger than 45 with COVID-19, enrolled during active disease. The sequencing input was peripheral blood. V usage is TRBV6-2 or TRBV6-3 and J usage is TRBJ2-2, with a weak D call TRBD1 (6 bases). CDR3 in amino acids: CASSYPDRLKTGELFF. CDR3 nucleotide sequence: TGTGCCAGCAGTTACCCCGACAGGCTGAAGACCGGGGAGCTGTTTTTT.